The 11 T cell receptor beta chains presented below share a single source sample, sequenced in a study of early T cells in non-severe SARS-CoV-2 infection. TCRdb used MiXCR to reprocess the 5' RACE reads, holding one entry per CDR3 protein. The sample carries 45,000 to 75,000 distinct CDR3 sequences, around 5.6% recorded once. The source material was whole blood. The receptor set was obtained from an adult who was a healthcare worker with PCR-confirmed SARS-CoV-2 infection or an uninfected control (not recorded which).

The CDR3 is CASIQTASYDYTF. For the CDR3, the DNA is TGTGCCAGCATCCAGACAGCGTCCTATGACTACACCTTC. The gene calls are TRBV21-1 and TRBJ1-2; the D call in the table, TRBD1, was not verified against the DNA. TRBV21-1 is a pseudogene segment. The CDR3 runs 13 residues.

This clonotype has just a few counts. The rearrangement uses TRBV7-6 and TRBJ1-5, with D hard to call. The V end lost 5 bases, the J end lost 3 bases, and 17 bases lay between the germline ends. Germline CDR1 SGHVS, CDR2 FNYEAQ. This CDR3 has 16 residues. The CDR3 loop reads CASSPLGRAVNQPQHF. In nucleotides, the CDR3 is TGTGCCAGCAGCCCTCTTGGTCGGGCTGTCAATCAGCCCCAGCATTTT.

At least ten counts were recorded for this clonotype. The chain employs TRBV7-2 and TRBJ2-5; the D is unclear. The CDR3 sequence is 14 residues long. Per the germline V gene, CDR1 is SGHTA and CDR2 is FQGNSA. V dropped 6 bases and J dropped 2 bases, with 13 bases sitting between them. This chain's CDR3 is CASSKPGVQETQYF. For the CDR3, the DNA is TGTGCCAGCAGTAAACCTGGGGTACAAGAGACCCAGTACTTC.

This clonotype was recorded at least ten times. This chain joins TRBV6-5 and TRBJ2-7; a weak D match, TRBD2 (5 bases). The V gene's germline CDR1 is MNHEY and CDR2 SVGAGI. Trimming cost V 6 bases and J 6 bases, with 18 bases left between them. The CDR3 loop spans 14 amino acids. CDR3: CASSRPGGSGEQYF. For the CDR3, the DNA is TGTGCCAGCAGCCGTCCTGGCGGGTCGGGCGAGCAGTACTTC.

This clonotype was found many times. This chain links TRBV9 with TRBJ1-1, with 7 nucleotides matching TRBD1. Trimming took 3 bases from V and 4 from J; bases not matched to a gene: 9. Germline V gene sequence: CDR1 SGDLS, CDR2 YYNGEE. CDR3 length equals 15 residues. The CDR3 coding sequence is TGTGCCAGCAGCGCCTTGACAGGGATCGGCACTGAAGCTTTCTTT. Translating it yields CASSALTGIGTEAFF.

This clonotype has a count of ten or more. The chain uses TRBV12-3 or TRBV12-4 and TRBJ1-1; D is possibly TRBD1 (6 bases). The CDR3 length is 13 residues. The ends were cut back, 5 bases at V and 4 bases at J, with 11 bases in the middle. The chain's CDR3 is CASSLPGVTEAFF. In DNA form, the CDR3 reads TGTGCCAGCAGTCTTCCAGGGGTCACTGAAGCTTTCTTT.

This clonotype occurred many times. The rearrangement uses TRBV29-1 and TRBJ1-2, with 12 bases identical to TRBD1. The V gene end was trimmed by 5 bases and the J gene end by 4 bases; junction bases not matched to a gene: 8. This CDR3 has 15 residues. CDR1 is SQVTM and CDR2 is ANQGSEA in the germline V gene. CDR3 protein: CSVLPGQGATYGYTF. The CDR3 DNA reads TGCAGCGTTCTCCCGGGACAGGGGGCCACCTATGGCTACACCTTC.

This clonotype was seen ten or more times. V is TRBV5-1 and J is TRBJ2-1, with TRBD2 matching 8 bases. V was pared by 0 bases and J by 10 bases, with 9 bases of the junction left unmatched. Per germline, CDR1 SGHRS and CDR2 YFSETQ. The CDR3 runs to 15 residues. CDR3 bases: TGCGCCAGCAGCTTGGCCGGGACTAGTCTTCGGGAGCAGTTCTTC. This sequence encodes CASSLAGTSLREQFF.

The chain couples TRBV7-2 to TRBJ2-3; 7 bases line up with TRBD2. Germline CDR1 and CDR2: SGHTA and FQGNSA. Trimming at V came to 5 bases and at J to 7 bases, leaving 9 bases not matched to a gene. This CDR3 is built from 14 residues. CDR3 residues: CASSHRLATNTQYF. CDR3 DNA: TGTGCCAGCAGCCATAGACTAGCAACGAATACGCAGTATTTT.

The chain uses TRBV7-9 and TRBJ2-6; maybe TRBD1 (5 bases). CDR1 and CDR2 from the germline V gene are SEHNR and FQNEAQ (reference sequence). The CDR3 length is 17 residues. V shed 5 bases and J shed 0 bases, with 14 bases lying between them. Here the CDR3 reads CASSPKAGLSGANVLTF. CDR3 coding DNA: TGTGCCAGCAGCCCCAAGGCAGGGCTCTCTGGGGCCAACGTCCTGACTTTC.

This clonotype was found many times. The rearrangement uses TRBV12-3 or TRBV12-4 and TRBJ1-1, with 7 nucleotides matching TRBD1. This CDR3 has 15 residues. V lost 5 bases and J lost 6; bases outside the gene matches: 12. The CDR3 DNA is TGTGCCAGCAGTCCCTGGACAGGCTCCGTGCCTGAAGCTTTCTTT. Translated: CASSPWTGSVPEAFF.